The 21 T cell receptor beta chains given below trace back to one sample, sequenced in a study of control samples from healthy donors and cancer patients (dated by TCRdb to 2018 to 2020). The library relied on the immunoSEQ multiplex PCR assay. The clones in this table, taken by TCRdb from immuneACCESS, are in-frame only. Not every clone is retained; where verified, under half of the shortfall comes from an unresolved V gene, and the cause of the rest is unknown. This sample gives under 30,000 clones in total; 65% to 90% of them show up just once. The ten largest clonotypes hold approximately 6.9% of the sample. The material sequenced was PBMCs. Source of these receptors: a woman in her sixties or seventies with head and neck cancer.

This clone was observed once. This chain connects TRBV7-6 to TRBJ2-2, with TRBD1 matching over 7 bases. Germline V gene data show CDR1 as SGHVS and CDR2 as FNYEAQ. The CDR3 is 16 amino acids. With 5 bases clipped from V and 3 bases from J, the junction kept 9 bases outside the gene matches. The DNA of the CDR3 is TGTGCCAGCAGCCCGTACAGGGGACGAGACACCGGGGAGCTGTTTTTT. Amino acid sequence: CASSPYRGRDTGELFF.

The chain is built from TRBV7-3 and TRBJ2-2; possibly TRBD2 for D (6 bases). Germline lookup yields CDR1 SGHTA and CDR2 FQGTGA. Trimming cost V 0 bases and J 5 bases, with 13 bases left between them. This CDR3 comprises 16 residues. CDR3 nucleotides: TGTGCCAGCAGCTTAACTGCGGTTCGGGGGACCGGGGAGCTGTTTTTT. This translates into CASSLTAVRGTGELFF.

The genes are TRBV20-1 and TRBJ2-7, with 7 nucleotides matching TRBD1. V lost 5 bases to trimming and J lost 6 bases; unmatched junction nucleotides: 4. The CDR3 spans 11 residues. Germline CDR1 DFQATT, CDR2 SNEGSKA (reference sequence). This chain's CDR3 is CSADRAGEQYF. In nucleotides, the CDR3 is TGCAGTGCTGACAGGGCTGGCGAGCAGTACTTC.

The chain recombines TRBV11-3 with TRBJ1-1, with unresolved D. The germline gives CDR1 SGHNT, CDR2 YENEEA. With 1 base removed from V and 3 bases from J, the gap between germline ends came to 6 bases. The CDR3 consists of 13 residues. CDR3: CASSLAQDTEAFF. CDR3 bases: TGTGCCAGCAGCTTAGCCCAGGACACTGAAGCTTTCTTT.

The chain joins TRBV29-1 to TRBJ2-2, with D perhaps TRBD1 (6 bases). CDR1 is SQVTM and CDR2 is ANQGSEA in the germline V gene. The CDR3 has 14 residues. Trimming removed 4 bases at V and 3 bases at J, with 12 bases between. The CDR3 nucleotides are TGCAGCGTTGGCAGGGGCGTGGACACCGGGGAGCTGTTTTTT. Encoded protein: CSVGRGVDTGELFF.

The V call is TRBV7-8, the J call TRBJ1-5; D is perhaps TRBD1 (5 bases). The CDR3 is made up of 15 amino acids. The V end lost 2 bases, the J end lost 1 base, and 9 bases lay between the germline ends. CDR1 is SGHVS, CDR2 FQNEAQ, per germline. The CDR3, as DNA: TGTGCCAGCAGCTTAACTGGGGGAAGCAATCAGCCCCAGCATTTT. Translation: CASSLTGGSNQPQHF. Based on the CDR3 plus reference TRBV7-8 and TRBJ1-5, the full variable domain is GAGVSQSPRYKVAKRGQDVALRCDPISGHVSLFWYQQALGQGPEFLTYFQNEAQLDKSGLPSDRFFAERPEGSVSTLKIQRTQQEDSAVYLCASSLTGGSNQPQHFGDGTRLSIL.

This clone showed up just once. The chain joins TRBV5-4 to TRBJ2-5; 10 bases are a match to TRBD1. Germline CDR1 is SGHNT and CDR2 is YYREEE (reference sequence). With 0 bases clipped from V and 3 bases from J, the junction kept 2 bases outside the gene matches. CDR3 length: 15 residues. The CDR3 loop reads CASSLGGTGEETQYF. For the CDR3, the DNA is TGTGCCAGCAGCTTGGGTGGGACAGGGGAAGAGACCCAGTACTTC.

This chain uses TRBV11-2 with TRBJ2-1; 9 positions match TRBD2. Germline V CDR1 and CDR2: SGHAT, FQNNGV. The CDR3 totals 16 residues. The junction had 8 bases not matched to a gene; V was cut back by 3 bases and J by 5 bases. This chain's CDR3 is CASSFRGSGRDNEQFF. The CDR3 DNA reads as TGTGCCAGCAGCTTTCGGGGTAGCGGGAGAGACAATGAGCAGTTCTTC.

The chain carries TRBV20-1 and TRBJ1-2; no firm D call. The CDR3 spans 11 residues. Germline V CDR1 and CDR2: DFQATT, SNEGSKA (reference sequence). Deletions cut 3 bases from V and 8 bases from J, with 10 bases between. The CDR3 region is CSASATEGYTF. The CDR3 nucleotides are TGCAGTGCTAGTGCCACTGAGGGCTACACCTTC.

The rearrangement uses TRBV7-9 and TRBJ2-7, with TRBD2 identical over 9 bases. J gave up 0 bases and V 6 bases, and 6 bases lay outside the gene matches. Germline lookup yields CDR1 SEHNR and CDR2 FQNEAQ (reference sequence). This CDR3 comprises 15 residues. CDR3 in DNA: TGTGCCAGCAGAAAATATAGCGGGAGCTCCTACGAGCAGTACTTC. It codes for CASRKYSGSSYEQYF.

The CDR3 here is CASRPRYQGDTQYF. The CDR3 region has the DNA TGTGCCAGCAGGCCTCGATACCAAGGCGATACGCAGTATTTT. This chain links TRBV5-4 with TRBJ2-3; the D is unclear. V gave up 5 bases and J gave up 6 bases, with 16 bases separating them. Germline V CDR1 and CDR2: SGHNT, YYREEE (reference sequence). The length of the CDR3 is 14 residues. Supplemented by reference TRBV5-4 and TRBJ2-3, the full variable domain reads ETGVTQSPTHLIKTRGQQVTLRCSSQSGHNTVSWYQQALGQGPQFIFQYYREEENGRGNFPPRFSGLQFPNYSSELNVNALELDDSALYLCASRPRYQGDTQYFGPGTRLTVL.

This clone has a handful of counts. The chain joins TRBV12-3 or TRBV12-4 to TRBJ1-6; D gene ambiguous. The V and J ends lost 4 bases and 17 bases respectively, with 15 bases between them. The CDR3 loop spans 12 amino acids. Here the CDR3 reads CASSSTVNGFHF. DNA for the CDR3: TGTGCCAGCAGTTCAACAGTGAATGGATTCCACTTT.

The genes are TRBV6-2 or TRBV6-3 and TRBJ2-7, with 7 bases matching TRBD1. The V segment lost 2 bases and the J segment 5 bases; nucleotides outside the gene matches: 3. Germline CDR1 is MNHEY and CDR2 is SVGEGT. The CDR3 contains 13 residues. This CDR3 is CASSYRDRDEQYF. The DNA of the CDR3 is TGTGCCAGCAGTTACCGAGACAGGGACGAGCAGTACTTC.

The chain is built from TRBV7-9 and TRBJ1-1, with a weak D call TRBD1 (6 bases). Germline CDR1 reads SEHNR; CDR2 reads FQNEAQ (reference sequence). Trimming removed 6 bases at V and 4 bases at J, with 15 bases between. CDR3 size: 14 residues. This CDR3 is CASSSEGVGTEAFF. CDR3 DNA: TGTGCCAGCAGTTCTGAGGGGGTGGGCACTGAAGCTTTCTTT. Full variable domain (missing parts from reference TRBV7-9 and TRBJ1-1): DTGVSQNPRHKITKRGQNVTFRCDPISEHNRLYWYRQTLGQGPEFLTYFQNEAQLEKSRLLSDRFSAERPKGSFSTLEIQRTEQGDSAMYLCASSSEGVGTEAFFGQGTRLTVV.

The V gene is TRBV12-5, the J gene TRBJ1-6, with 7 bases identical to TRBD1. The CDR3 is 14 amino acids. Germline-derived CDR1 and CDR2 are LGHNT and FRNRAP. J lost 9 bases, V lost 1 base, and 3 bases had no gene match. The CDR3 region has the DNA TGTGCTAGTGGTTTGGACAGGGGTGTTTCACCCCTCCACTTT. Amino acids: CASGLDRGVSPLHF.

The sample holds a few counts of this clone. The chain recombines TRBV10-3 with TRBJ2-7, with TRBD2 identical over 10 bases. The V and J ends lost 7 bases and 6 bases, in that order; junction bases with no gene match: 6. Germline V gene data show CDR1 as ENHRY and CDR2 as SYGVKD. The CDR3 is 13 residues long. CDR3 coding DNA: TGTGCCATCAAGCGGGAGGGCCGCGGCGAGCAGTACTTC. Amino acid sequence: CAIKREGRGEQYF.

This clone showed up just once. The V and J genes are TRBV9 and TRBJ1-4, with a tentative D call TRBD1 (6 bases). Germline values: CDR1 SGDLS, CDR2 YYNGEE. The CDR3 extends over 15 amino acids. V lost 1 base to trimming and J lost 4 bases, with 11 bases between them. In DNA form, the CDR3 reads TGTGCCAGCAGCGTATCCAGGGGAATTAATGAAAAACTGTTTTTT. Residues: CASSVSRGINEKLFF.

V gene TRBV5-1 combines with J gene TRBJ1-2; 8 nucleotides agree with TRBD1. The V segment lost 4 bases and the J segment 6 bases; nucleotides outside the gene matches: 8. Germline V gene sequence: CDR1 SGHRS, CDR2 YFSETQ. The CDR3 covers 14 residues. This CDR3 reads CASSNPDRGDGYTF. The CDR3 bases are TGCGCCAGCAGCAACCCCGACAGGGGAGATGGCTACACCTTC.

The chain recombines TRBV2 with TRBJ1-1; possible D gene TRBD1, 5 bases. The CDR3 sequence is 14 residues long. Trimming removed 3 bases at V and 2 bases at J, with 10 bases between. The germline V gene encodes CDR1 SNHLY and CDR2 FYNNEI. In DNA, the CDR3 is TGTGCCAGCAGTGACCTGACAGTAAACACTGAAGCTTTCTTT. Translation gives CASSDLTVNTEAFF.

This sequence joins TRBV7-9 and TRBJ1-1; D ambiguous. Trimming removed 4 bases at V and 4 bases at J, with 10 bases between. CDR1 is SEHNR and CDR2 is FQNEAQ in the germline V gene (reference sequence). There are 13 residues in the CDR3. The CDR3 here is CASSSAAVTEAFF. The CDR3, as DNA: TGTGCCAGCAGCTCCGCGGCGGTCACTGAAGCTTTCTTT.

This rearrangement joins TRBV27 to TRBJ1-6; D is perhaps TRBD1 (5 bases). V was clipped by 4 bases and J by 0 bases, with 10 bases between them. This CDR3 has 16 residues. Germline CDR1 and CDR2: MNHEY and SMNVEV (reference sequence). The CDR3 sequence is CASSSSGSSYNSPLHF. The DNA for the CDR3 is TGTGCCAGCAGTTCCTCAGGGAGCTCCTATAATTCACCCCTCCACTTT.